Detailed here is one TCR beta chain. Its antigen is not known. This specimen comes from a study of cytomegalovirus exposure and HLA in healthy donors. After removal of 5 bases from V and 4 bases from J, the junction contained 2 bases not matched to a gene. The length of the CDR3 is 14 residues. Germline values: CDR1 SNHLY, CDR2 FYNNEI. Points from the study as a whole: Follow-up analysis seemed to connect common viral pathogens with several of the most significant clusters identified. As was reported, the classifier diagnosed cytomegalovirus status with high specificity and sensitivity. About 87% or about 30% of the time was how often most TCR beta V segments were productive, according to an earlier analysis. Sequencing artifact likely explains a cluster of highly shared sequence variants.

This PCR relied on a set of 60 Vbeta primers and 13 Jbeta primers. Only in-frame clones appear in the TCRdb table, and some are missing; sequencing was by immunoSEQ multiplex PCR. This sample yields fewer than 250,000 clones, of which around 83% are seen a single time; about 1.8% belongs to the top ten. Sequenced material: PBMCs. The receptor was isolated from a man between 40 and 49 years old in good health and CMV-seropositive. The rearrangement uses TRBV2 and TRBJ2-1; 10 bases map to TRBD2. As DNA, the CDR3 is TGTGCCAGCAGTCTAGCGGGAGAATACAATGAGCAGTTCTTC. Encoded protein: CASSLAGEYNEQFF. Using reference TRBV2 and TRBJ2-1 for the parts outside the CDR3, the full variable domain is EPEVTQTPSHQVTQMGQEVILRCVPISNHLYFYWYRQILGQKVEFLVSFYNNEISEKSEIFDDQFSVERPDGSNFTLKIRSTKLEDSAMYFCASSLAGEYNEQFFGPGTRLTVL.